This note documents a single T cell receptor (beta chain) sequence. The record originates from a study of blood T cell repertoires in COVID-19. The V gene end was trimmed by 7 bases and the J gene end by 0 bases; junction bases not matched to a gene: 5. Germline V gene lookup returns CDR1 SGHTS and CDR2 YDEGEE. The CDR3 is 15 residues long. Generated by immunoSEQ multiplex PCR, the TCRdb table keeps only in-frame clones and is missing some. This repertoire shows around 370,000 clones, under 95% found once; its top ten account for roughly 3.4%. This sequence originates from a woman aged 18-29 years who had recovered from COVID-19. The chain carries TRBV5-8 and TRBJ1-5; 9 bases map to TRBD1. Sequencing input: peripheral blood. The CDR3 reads CASVDRGYSNQPQHF. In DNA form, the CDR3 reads TGTGCCAGCGTGGACAGGGGATATAGCAATCAGCCCCAGCATTTT.